These T cell receptor beta chains were read from a single sample in a study of kidney transplant recipient with SARS-CoV-2 infection. TCRdb called the reads again in MiXCR, with one record for every CDR3 protein. The sample lists 200,000 to 300,000 distinct CDR3 sequences; 25% to 35% were seen once. The source was a blood sample, collected at baseline and on day 111 from a kidney transplant recipient. The receptor set was obtained from a male patient between 25 and 39 years old who had COVID-19 and was a kidney transplant recipient. Certain T cells may be donor cells from the graft. Both conserved end residues are part of each CDR3. A D gene is named only where the DNA matches it firmly. Clone size is not always given. Where it is, it says once, few, many or a class for expanded clones.

j_gene,d_gene,abundance,v_gene,CDR3aa,CDR3nt
TRBJ1-1,NA,NA,TRBV3-1,CASSLGPPIPIRTEAFF,TGTGCCAGCAGCCTAGGGCCTCCCATTCCAATTCGCACTGAAGCTTTCTTT
TRBJ1-2,NA,few,TRBV8-2,CGSVHCDSRKTYGYTF,TGTGGCAGTGTACATTGTGATAGCCGAAAGACCTATGGCTACACCTTC
TRBJ2-1,TRBD2,many,TRBV27,CASRVLAGETYNEQFF,TGTGCCAGCAGAGTACTAGCGGGAGAAACCTACAATGAGCAGTTCTTC
TRBJ1-1,NA,few,TRBV28,CASSVPKPTYRVEAFF,TGTGCCAGCAGCGTTCCCAAACCAACTTACAGGGTTGAAGCTTTCTTT
TRBJ2-2,NA,many,TRBV19,CASSTLRGGTGELFF,TGTGCCAGTAGTACTCTCAGGGGAGGCACCGGGGAGCTGTTTTTT
TRBJ2-7,NA,many,TRBV5-1,CASSSLLTPSYEQYF,TGCGCCAGCAGCTCCTTATTGACACCCTCCTACGAGCAGTACTTC
TRBJ1-2,NA,many,TRBV25-1,CASSVLSELGKTYGYTF,TGTGCCAGCAGTGTGTTGTCAGAACTGGGAAAGACCTATGGCTACACCTTC
TRBJ1-2,NA,many,TRBV27,CASSLVVGGFNYGYTF,TGTGCCAGCAGTTTAGTGGTTGGTGGGTTTAACTATGGCTACACCTTC
TRBJ2-4,NA,NA,TRBV2,CASTQIRNIQYF,TGTGCCAGCACCCAAATACGAAACATTCAGTACTTC
TRBJ2-7,TRBD1,many,TRBV4-1,CASSPDRDSYEQYF,TGCGCCAGCAGCCCGGACAGGGACTCCTACGAGCAGTACTTC
TRBJ1-2,NA,NA,TRBV6-5,CASSCHSQCRKTYGYAF,TGTGCCAGCAGTTGCCACTCGCAATGTAGAAAGACCTATGGCTACGCCTTC
TRBJ2-7,NA,many,TRBV12-3/TRBV12-4,CASSFLLQDHEQYF,TGTGCCAGCAGTTTTCTTTTGCAGGACCACGAGCAGTACTTC
TRBJ2-7,NA,many,TRBV10-1,CASRQDGGYEQYF,TGCGCCAGCAGACAGGACGGCGGCTACGAGCAGTACTTC
TRBJ1-1,NA,few,TRBV19,CASSIVPGLWQALAF,TGTGCCAGTAGTATAGTACCCGGGCTGTGGCAGGCCCTCGCCTTT
TRBJ1-4,TRBD1,many,TRBV13,CASSSRQGGEKLFF,TGTGCCAGCAGCTCAAGACAGGGTGGTGAAAAACTGTTTTTT
TRBJ2-5,NA,NA,TRBV3-1,CAGSLEAPISFSETQYF,TGTGCCGGCAGCCTAGAGGCTCCCATTTCTTTCTCTGAGACCCAGTACTTC
TRBJ2-5,NA,few,TRBV3-1,CASSDSIPISFSETQYF,TGTGCCAGCAGCGATAGCATTCCCATTTCTTTCTCTGAGACCCAGTACTTC
TRBJ2-5,NA,many,TRBV30,CAWQPPYRDQYF,TGTGCCTGGCAACCCCCTTACCGGGACCAGTACTTC
TRBJ2-1,NA,NA,TRBV4-3,CAGSQDVRGPLNNEQFF,TGCGCCGGCAGCCAAGACGTTAGGGGACCACTAAACAATGAGCAGTTCTTC
TRBJ2-1,NA,NA,TRBV5-1,CASSFQGRDEQLF,TGCGCCAGCAGCTTCCAGGGGCGGGATGAGCAGCTCTTC
TRBJ1-1,NA,many,TRBV11-2,CASSLLPDNTEAFF,TGTGCCAGCAGCTTATTACCGGATAACACTGAAGCTTTCTTT
TRBJ2-5,NA,many,TRBV6-1,CASSDVDRNQETQYF,TGTGCCAGCAGTGACGTCGACAGGAATCAAGAGACCCAGTACTTC
TRBJ2-6,NA,many,TRBV6-6,CASSSTLHPSGANVLTF,TGTGCCAGCAGTTCAACCTTGCACCCCTCTGGGGCCAACGTCCTGACTTTC
TRBJ2-7,NA,many,TRBV27,CASSPSQGPWTYEQYF,TGTGCCAGCAGTCCGTCCCAGGGGCCTTGGACCTACGAGCAGTACTTC
TRBJ1-2,NA,many,TRBV7-4,CASSPGNSARKTYGYTF,TGTGCCAGCAGCCCGGGGAATTCAGCTCGAAAGACCTATGGCTACACCTTC
TRBJ2-2,TRBD2,many,TRBV6-5,CASSYGRGGHTGELFF,TGTGCCAGCAGTTACGGTCGGGGGGGACACACCGGGGAGCTGTTTTTT
TRBJ1-3,NA,many,TRBV7-8,CASSLTDPYSGNTIYF,TGTGCCAGCAGCTTGACAGATCCTTACTCTGGAAACACCATATATTTT
TRBJ2-5,NA,NA,TRBV19,CASSGAGTLETQYF,TGTGCCAGTAGTGGGGCAGGGACCCTCGAGACCCAGTACTTC
TRBJ1-2,NA,many,TRBV7-2,CASSALHRDGKTYGYTF,TGTGCCAGCAGCGCATTGCACAGAGACGGAAAGACCTATGGCTACACCTTC
TRBJ2-7,TRBD1,many,TRBV4-1,CASSHPGQTYEQYF,TGCGCCAGCAGCCACCCGGGACAGACCTACGAGCAGTACTTC
TRBJ2-3,TRBD2,few,TRBV29-1,CSVEGPLAGGPDTQYF,TGCAGCGTTGAAGGCCCCCTAGCGGGAGGGCCAGATACGCAGTATTTT
TRBJ2-3,NA,NA,TRBV7-7,CASSPNPFSTDTQYF,TGTGCTAGCAGCCCTAATCCCTTCAGCACAGATACGCAGTATTTT
TRBJ2-1,NA,many,TRBV10-2,CASSEPGLTYNEQFF,TGCGCCAGCAGTGAGCCCGGCCTAACCTACAATGAGCAGTTCTTC
TRBJ2-1,TRBD1,NA,TRBV9,CASSFRGGDRGHNEQFF,TGTGCCAGCAGCTTTCGAGGGGGGGACAGGGGTCACAATGAGCAGTTCTTC
TRBJ2-1,NA,NA,TRBV27,CASSRAGTPDICNEQFF,TGTGCCAGCAGCAGAGCCGGGACCCCAGACATCTGCAATGAGCAGTTCTTC
TRBJ2-1,TRBD1,NA,TRBV6-4,CASSEPGQGANEQFF,TGTGCCAGCAGTGAGCCGGGACAGGGGGCGAATGAGCAGTTCTTC
TRBJ1-2,NA,many,TRBV6-2/TRBV6-3,CASGPSGYGYTF,TGTGCCAGCGGGCCCTCTGGTTATGGCTACACCTTC
TRBJ2-3,TRBD2,many,TRBV7-3,CASSFGTSGTDTQYF,TGTGCCAGCAGCTTCGGGACTAGCGGGACAGATACGCAGTATTTT
TRBJ1-1,NA,many,TRBV4-1,CASSHPLFGNTEAFF,TGCGCCAGCAGCCACCCACTGTTCGGGAACACTGAAGCTTTCTTT
TRBJ1-2,NA,many,TRBV7-2,CASSLMVRDGKTYGYTF,TGTGCCAGCAGCTTGATGGTCAGAGACGGAAAGACCTATGGCTACACCTTC
TRBJ1-1,NA,NA,TRBV9,CASSAPDRSTEASF,TGTGCCAGCAGCGCCCCCGACCGCAGCACTGAAGCTTCCTTT
TRBJ1-6,TRBD1,many,TRBV12-3/TRBV12-4,CASRQDRKTLHF,TGTGCCAGCAGACAGGACAGGAAAACCCTCCACTTT
TRBJ1-2,NA,many,TRBV18,CASSPGQGGWGYTF,TGTGCCAGCTCACCAGGACAAGGGGGTTGGGGCTACACCTTC